This TCR beta chain emerged from a study of T cells in localized non-small cell lung cancer. The study's findings and limits: The highest T cell clonality was in uninvolved adjacent lung, above tumor. Adjacent lung held a median roughly 60 of the top 100 tumor clones.

This clone was picked up a small number of times. Its specificity is not known. V dropped 5 bases and J dropped 0 bases, with 14 bases sitting between them. Germline CDR1 is SGHNT and CDR2 is YENEEA. The CDR3 length is 16 residues. Libraries were prepared by immunoSEQ multiplex PCR; TCRdb keeps only in-frame clonotypes and omits some of them. The table includes about 760 clones, around a quarter detected once. V usage is TRBV11-3 and J usage is TRBJ2-4; D could derive from TRBD1 or TRBD2 (5 bases each). The TCR comes from a male donor older than 55 with stage III squamous cell lung carcinoma. The sequencing here drew on lung tumor tissue, taken before any cancer treatment. The CDR3 protein is CASSAPGPLAKNIQYF. The CDR3 bases are TGTGCCAGCAGCGCCCCGGGACCCCTAGCCAAAAACATTCAGTACTTC.